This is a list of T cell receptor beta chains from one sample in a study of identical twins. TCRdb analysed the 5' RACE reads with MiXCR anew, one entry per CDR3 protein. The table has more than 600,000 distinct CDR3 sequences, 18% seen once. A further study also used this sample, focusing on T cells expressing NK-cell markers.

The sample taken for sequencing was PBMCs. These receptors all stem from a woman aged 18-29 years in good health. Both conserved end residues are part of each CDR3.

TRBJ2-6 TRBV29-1 CSVGPLSGANVLTF
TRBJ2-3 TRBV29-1 CSLGGSGDTQYF
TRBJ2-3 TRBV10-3 CAISESSGDHTQYF
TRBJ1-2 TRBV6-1 CASTPSRVWDYGYTF
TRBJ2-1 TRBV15 CATSRWSEPSSYNEQFF
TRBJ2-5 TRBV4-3 CASSQEGLGEETQYF
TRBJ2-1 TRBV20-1 CSAPSSGSTFKEQFF
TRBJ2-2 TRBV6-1 CASSPSGSKDTGELFF
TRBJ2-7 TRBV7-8 CASSLEGGTGSTEQYF
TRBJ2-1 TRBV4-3 CASSQAEGGSLDEQFF
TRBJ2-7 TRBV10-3 CAIRTYSYEQYF
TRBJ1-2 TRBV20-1 CSATEWRRNGYTF
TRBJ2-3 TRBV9 CASSVGPEPIYTDTQYF
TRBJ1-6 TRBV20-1 CSASSTGNSPLHF
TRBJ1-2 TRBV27 CASSLQAGSGYTF
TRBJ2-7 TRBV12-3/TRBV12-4 CASSFISTQGREQYF
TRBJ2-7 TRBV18 CASSPPGISYEQYF
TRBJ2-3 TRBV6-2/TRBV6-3 CASSYDGTFTDTQYF
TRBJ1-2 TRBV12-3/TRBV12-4 CASSLNGLRGYTF
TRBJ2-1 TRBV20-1 CSASSSGVYNEQFF
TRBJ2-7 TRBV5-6 CASSRDILRENEQYF
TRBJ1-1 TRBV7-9 CASSLGQGANTEAFF